This section outlines one T cell receptor (beta chain) sequence together with its context. This sample was included in a study of T cells in localized non-small cell lung cancer. Measured with immunoSEQ multiplex PCR; TCRdb has only the in-frame clones, and not every one. The sample holds about 43,000 clones, about 91% seen once. The source was PBMCs, collected before any cancer treatment. The clonotype comes from a woman aged 35 to 69 with stage II lung adenocarcinoma.

CDR3 nucleotides: TGTGCCAGCAGCGTTAACGGGCGGGATACCTACGAGCAGTACTTC. Protein sequence: CASSVNGRDTYEQYF. The rearrangement links TRBV7-9 to TRBJ2-7; weak D call: TRBD2 (6 bases). Germline values: CDR1 SEHNR, CDR2 FQNEAQ (reference sequence). Trimming pared 5 bases from V and 2 bases from J, leaving 16 bases between. The CDR3 consists of 15 residues.